This TCR beta chain appears in the sequencing data of a study of identical twins. Study-level points and caveats: Out-of-frame sharing of TCR alpha in monozygotic twins was underestimated by models. The authors noted that invariant MAIT and iNKT cells could partly confound zero-insertion analyses. With abundant cord blood beta clonotypes, insertions were fewer; memory repertoires showed no such pattern.

Only healthy Caucasians were enrolled as donors. This clonotype was seen more than once but under ten times. Its antigen is as yet unknown. Trimming shortened V by 0 bases and J by 10 bases, and 9 bases separated the two germline ends. This CDR3 is 12 amino acids long. The V gene's germline CDR1 is SGHDN and CDR2 FVKESK. TCRdb reprocessed the 5' RACE reads via MiXCR and lists one record per CDR3 protein. The table lists about 890,000 distinct CDR3 sequences, roughly an eighth of them singletons. This sample also appeared in a second study, on yellow fever vaccine responses in identical twins.

Source material: PBMCs. V usage is TRBV14 and J usage is TRBJ1-1; D is undetermined. The receptor's source is a woman between 18 and 29 years old in good health. The CDR3 DNA is TGTGCCAGCAGCCAAGAGAGGTTCGGAGCTTTCTTT. It yields the protein CASSQERFGAFF.